Shown below are 8 T cell receptor beta chains from a single sample sequenced in a study of tumor and adjacent non-tumor tissue in lung cancer. The template was RNA from unsorted bulk tissue. A modified ARM-PCR protocol with three rounds of nested PCR amplified TCRbeta. Via MiXCR, TCRdb re-called the multiplex PCR reads, giving one row per CDR3 protein. Counted here are over 110,000 distinct CDR3 sequences, roughly 66% occurring once; the ten biggest clones make up roughly 18%. The sample comprised lung tumor tissue. Receptor source: a man in his sixties with small cell lung cancer.

The table lists this clonotype with a few counts. This chain joins TRBV5-1 and TRBJ2-5, with 10 nucleotides matching TRBD1. The CDR3 has 15 amino acids. Germline V gives CDR1 SGHRS, CDR2 YFSETQ. Trimming took 0 bases from V and 3 from J; bases not matched to a gene: 2. The CDR3 reads CASSLGGTGEETQYF. CDR3 DNA sequence: TGCGCCAGCAGCTTGGGGGGGACAGGGGAAGAGACCCAGTACTTC.

Comment on this clonotype: A read error may explain this, as a much larger clone is one base away. The CDR3 DNA reads TGTGGCAGCAGTGAAGTTGCCAATCAGCCCCAGCATTTT. Translation: CGSSEVANQPQHF. The chain carries TRBV6-1 and TRBJ1-5; no definite D call. The CDR3 has 13 amino acids. Germline lookup yields CDR1 MNHNS and CDR2 SASEGT.

In the case of this clonotype: A clone one base away is much larger, so this may be a read error. This chain uses TRBV6-1 with TRBJ2-3; D gene unclear. The CDR3 extends over 16 amino acids. V was pared by 2 bases and J by 0 bases, with 12 bases between. Germline-derived CDR1 and CDR2 are MNHNS and SASEGT. The CDR3 loop reads CASSEWRTTSTDTQYF. Written as DNA, the CDR3 is TGTGCCAGCAGTGAATGGAGAACAACTAGCACAGATACGCAGTATTTT.

The chain combines TRBV5-4 with TRBJ2-1; TRBD1 matches at 8 bases. The CDR3 contains 14 residues. With V trimmed by 3 bases and J by 9 bases, 8 bases remained unmatched. Germline V gene data show CDR1 as SGHNT and CDR2 as YYREEE (reference sequence). The CDR3 here is CASSSRQGPGEQFF. CDR3 nucleotide sequence: TGTGCCAGCAGCTCCCGACAGGGGCCCGGTGAGCAGTTCTTC.

The gene calls are TRBV20-1 and TRBJ1-3; TRBD1 might be the D (5 bases). Trimming removed 0 bases from V and 4 bases from J, with 13 bases in between. CDR1 and CDR2 from the germline V gene are DFQATT and SNEGSKA (reference sequence). There are 15 residues in the CDR3. The CDR3 DNA follows: TGCAGTGCTAGAGAGGCGAAGGGGTTGGGAAACACCATATATTTT. Amino acid sequence: CSAREAKGLGNTIYF.

The CDR3 nucleotides are TGTGCCAGCAGTGCCGGCCTGAATGAGCAGTTCTTC. It specifies CASSAGLNEQFF. This rearrangement joins TRBV12-3 or TRBV12-4 to TRBJ2-1; D gene uncertain. The ends were cut back, 5 bases at V and 7 bases at J, with 9 bases in the middle. The length of the CDR3 is 12 residues.

The chain employs TRBV7-8 and TRBJ2-7; a weak D match, TRBD2 (5 bases). V lost 1 base, J lost 2 bases, and 9 bases lay in between. The germline CDR1 and CDR2 sequences are SGHVS and FQNEAQ. The CDR3 is 14 amino acids. Here the CDR3 reads CASSLVRGAYEQYF. CDR3 nucleotide sequence: TGTGCCAGCAGCTTAGTCCGGGGAGCCTACGAGCAGTACTTC. The whole variable domain, filled in from reference TRBV7-8 and TRBJ2-7, reads GAGVSQSPRYKVAKRGQDVALRCDPISGHVSLFWYQQALGQGPEFLTYFQNEAQLDKSGLPSDRFFAERPEGSVSTLKIQRTQQEDSAVYLCASSLVRGAYEQYFGPGTRLTVT.

The V and J genes are TRBV20-1 and TRBJ1-2; a possible D gene is TRBD1 (5 bases). This CDR3 has 16 residues. Germline V CDR1 and CDR2: DFQATT, SNEGSKA (reference sequence). V gave up 2 bases and J gave up 4 bases, with 20 bases separating them. The CDR3 spells CSARSQTTGGGYGYTF. The CDR3 DNA reads TGCAGTGCTAGAAGCCAAACTACAGGCGGGGGCTATGGCTACACCTTC.